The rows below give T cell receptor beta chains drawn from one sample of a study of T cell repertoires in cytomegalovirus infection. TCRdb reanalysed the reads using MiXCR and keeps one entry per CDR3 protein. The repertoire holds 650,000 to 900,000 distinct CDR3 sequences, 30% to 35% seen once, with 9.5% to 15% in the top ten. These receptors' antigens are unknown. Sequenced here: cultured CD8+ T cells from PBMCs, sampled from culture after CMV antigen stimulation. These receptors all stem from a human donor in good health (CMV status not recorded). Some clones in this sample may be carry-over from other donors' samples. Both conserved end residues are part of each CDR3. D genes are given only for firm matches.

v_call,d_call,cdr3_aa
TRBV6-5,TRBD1,CASSWTGGETQYF
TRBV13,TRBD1,CASSPQTGGRETQYF
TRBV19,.,CASSMEETRIRNKNIQYF
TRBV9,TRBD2,CASSVELAGLYEQYF
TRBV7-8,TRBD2,CASSLETTSGGTDTQYF
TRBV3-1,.,CASSQLNGTASSYEQYF
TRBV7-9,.,CASSSMTDVYGYTF
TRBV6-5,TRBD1,CASSFASGQGSKLFF
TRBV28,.,CASRGTDSLNEKLFF
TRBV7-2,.,CASTSFEGWLEQYF
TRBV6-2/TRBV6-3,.,CASSYSPDTQYF
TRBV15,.,CATGQTFPHRDEFTDTQYF
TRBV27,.,CASSPGANAYEQYF
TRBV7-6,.,CASSSRQGYTF
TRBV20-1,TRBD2,CSVVAGDKSEQFF
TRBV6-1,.,CACSELAKNIQYF
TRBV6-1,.,CASSLDLTGGGQPQHF
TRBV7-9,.,CASRHNLGTDTQYF
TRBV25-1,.,CASGLGGDAEAFF
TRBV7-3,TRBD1,CASSLTGTGLMNTEAFF
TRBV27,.,CASSPGLRNTEAFF
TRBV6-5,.,CASSSDGTEAYEQYF
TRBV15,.,CATSRGEGSLLSSYEQYF
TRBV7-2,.,CASSTARYGNSPLHF
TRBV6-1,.,CASDTAGDNSPLHF
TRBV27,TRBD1,CASREGADPRRGYTF
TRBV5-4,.,CASSLVWTDDEQFF
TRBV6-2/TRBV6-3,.,CASSYSDRKETQYF
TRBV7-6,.,CASNDGRELIGEQFF
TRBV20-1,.,CSARNTDSYEQYF
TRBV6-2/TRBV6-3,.,CASRIGRLNQPQHF
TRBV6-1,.,CASSEEEGWQPQHF
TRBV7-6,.,CASSFKAWNYNEQFF
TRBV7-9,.,CASSLDPGPPYEQYF
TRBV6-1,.,CASTPIPGLSNYGYTF
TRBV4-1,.,CASSQDLGGEAFF
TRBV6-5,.,CASSYSMGGYQPQHF
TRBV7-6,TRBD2,CASSLQRSGSFQETQYF
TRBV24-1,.,CATSPGKNIQYF
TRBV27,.,CASSLLATNPYNEQFF
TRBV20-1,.,CSARDIWGYEQYF
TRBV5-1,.,CASGSKIPGISGANVLTF
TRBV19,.,CASIPKGWGRNQPQHF
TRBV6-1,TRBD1,CASRALGQLNQPQHF
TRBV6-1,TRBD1,CASSEFHWDRGNEQFF
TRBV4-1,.,CASSARAGTDTQYF
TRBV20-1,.,CSAFTEHTDTQYF
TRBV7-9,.,CASSQSQQSNQPQHF
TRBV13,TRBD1,CASSRDRVGELFF
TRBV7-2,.,CASSGEREGETQYF
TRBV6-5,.,CASSYSIQEDKFMNTEAFF
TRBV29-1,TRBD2,CSAEGLAGRYNEQFF
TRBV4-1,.,CASHTGTSTGELFF